The T cell receptor beta chain under discussion was sequenced for a study of blood T cells in healthy people across ages. Study observations and caveats: Investigators viewed diversity estimates from one million T cells as underestimates, the study reported.

Next came a second PCR, run for about 6 to 12 cycles, which used a sample-barcoded 5' primer along with a J-beta primer mix. Each CDR3 protein gets one entry after TCRdb re-called the 5' RACE reads with MiXCR. This table has about 800,000 distinct CDR3 sequences, 20% to 25% appearing once. This CDR3 has 16 residues. The ends were cut back, 6 bases at V and 2 bases at J, with 19 bases in the middle. Points on this clonotype: Antigen specificity is unknown.

The same specimen was also included in a second study, on T cells of mothers and their children.

Sequences were obtained from blood. This clonotype originated in a boy younger than 18 in good health. The chain links TRBV12-3 or TRBV12-4 to TRBJ1-1; a possible D gene is TRBD1 (6 bases). In DNA, the CDR3 is TGTGCCAGCAGCACATCTCGGGGGGCGGTTAACACTGAAGCTTTCTTT. Translating gives CASSTSRGAVNTEAFF.